The T cell receptor beta chain described here comes from a study of blood T cell repertoires in COVID-19. The method was immunoSEQ multiplex PCR; TCRdb's version includes in-frame clones alone and lacks a portion of them. The data show fewer than 70,000 clones, roughly nine tenths seen once. The specimen sequenced was peripheral blood. This TCR was recovered from a man in his forties or fifties with acute or convalescent COVID-19.

The CDR3 DNA follows: TGCGCCAGTTATTCTAGCGGGGACACCGGGGAGCTGTTTTTT. Translated: CASYSSGDTGELFF. The chain is built from TRBV10-2 and TRBJ2-2; 9 bases are a match to TRBD2. V lost 9 bases, J lost 3 bases, and 5 bases stayed unmatched. The CDR3 loop spans 14 amino acids. CDR1 is WSHSY and CDR2 is SAAADI in the germline V gene.